This T cell receptor (beta chain) was observed in a study of T-cell memory formation after mild COVID-19. Trimming took 3 bases from V and 6 from J; bases not matched to a gene: 9. Germline V CDR1 and CDR2: SGHNT, YYREEE (reference sequence). The CDR3 is 15 amino acids. This clonotype has a handful of counts. Its antigen is unidentified. Broader study findings: Clones that contracted from day 15 to 85 were balanced CD4/CD8, while later expanders leaned CD4+.

TCRdb re-derived calls from the 5' RACE reads in MiXCR, one entry per CDR3 protein. The sample has some 100,000 distinct CDR3 sequences, 8.5% to 14% seen once. Sequenced material: PBMCs or a T cell subset sorted from them (not recorded which). The gene calls are TRBV5-4 and TRBJ2-7, with TRBD1 matching over 10 bases. The origin of this receptor is a man aged 18-30 years who had mild COVID-19 (a few samples of this study predate the infection). Cell type and time point are not known. The CDR3 protein is CASSSAGTGESEQYF. In DNA form, the CDR3 reads TGTGCCAGCAGCTCGGCGGGGACAGGGGAAAGCGAGCAGTACTTC.